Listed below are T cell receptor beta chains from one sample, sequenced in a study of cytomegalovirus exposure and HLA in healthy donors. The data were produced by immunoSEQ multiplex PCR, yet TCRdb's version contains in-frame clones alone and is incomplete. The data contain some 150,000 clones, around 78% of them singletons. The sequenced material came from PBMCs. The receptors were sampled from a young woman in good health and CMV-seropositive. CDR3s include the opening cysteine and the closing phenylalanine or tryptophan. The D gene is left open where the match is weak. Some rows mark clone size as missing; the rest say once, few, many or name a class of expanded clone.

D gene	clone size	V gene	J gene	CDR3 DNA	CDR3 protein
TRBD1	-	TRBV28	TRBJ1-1	TGTGCCAGCAGTCTCGACAGGGTCCGCACTGAAGCTTTCTTT	CASSLDRVRTEAFF
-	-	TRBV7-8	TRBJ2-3	TGTGCCAGCAGCCCCCCCGGGGTTAGACCGACAGATACGCAGTATTTT	CASSPPGVRPTDTQYF
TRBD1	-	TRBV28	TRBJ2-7	TGTGCCAGCAGCTCCTGGGACAGGGCTTTCGGGCACGAGCAGTACTTC	CASSSWDRAFGHEQYF
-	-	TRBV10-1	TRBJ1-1	TGCGCCAGCAGTGAGGAGGACAAGAACACTGAAGCTTTCTTT	CASSEEDKNTEAFF
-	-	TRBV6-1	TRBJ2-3	TGTGCCAGCAGTGAACAAGCGGTCGATACGCAGTATTTT	CASSEQAVDTQYF
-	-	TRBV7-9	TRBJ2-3	TGTGCCAGCAGCCTCCATCGGGGGAATGCAGGAGATACGCAGTATTTT	CASSLHRGNAGDTQYF
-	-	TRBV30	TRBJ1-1	TGTGCCTGGAAACCGGGAAATCCTGGCGGGGAAGCTTTCTTT	CAWKPGNPGGEAFF
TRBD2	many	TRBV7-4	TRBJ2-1	TGTGCCAGCAGCTCCCCCCAGCGGGGGTTCTTC	CASSSPQRGFF
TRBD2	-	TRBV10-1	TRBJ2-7	TGCGCCAGCAGTGATGGCGGGAGTAAGGACGAGCAGTACTTC	CASSDGGSKDEQYF
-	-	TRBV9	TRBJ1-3	TGTGCCAGCAGCGGACACCTGGCTGGAAACACCATATATTTT	CASSGHLAGNTIYF
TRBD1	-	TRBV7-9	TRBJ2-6	TGTTCCAGCAGCTTAGGGACAGTCCTCTCTGGGGCCAACGTCCTGACTTTC	CSSSLGTVLSGANVLTF